This T cell receptor (beta chain) was recorded in a study of shared clonotypes between healthy human individuals. General observations from the study: Clonotype sharing among donors was expected to depend on sequencing depth.

CDR3 size: 15 residues. Deletions cut 6 bases from V and 4 bases from J, with 18 bases between. The germline V gene encodes CDR1 MNHEY and CDR2 SVGAGI. The DNA input per sorted-subset replicate PCR was 200 ng, corresponding to around 30,000 T cell genomes. TCRdb's table, derived via immunoSEQ multiplex PCR, lists solely in-frame clones and lacks some. The sample has over 750,000 clones, 96% seen once; the top ten hold roughly 0.23%. Only CD45RO-negative cells positively selected for CCR7 counted as naive CD8 cells, so terminally differentiated effector memory CD45RA+ cells were excluded. On this clone itself: Its specificity is not known.

The sequence was obtained from a man aged 25-45 years in good health. The chain combines TRBV6-5 with TRBJ2-5; D could derive from TRBD1 or TRBD2 (5 bases each). The sample comprised naive CD8+ T cells sorted from blood. The CDR3 region is CASRHIEGQGETQYF. Here the CDR3 DNA reads TGTGCCAGCAGACATATTGAGGGGCAGGGAGAGACCCAGTACTTC.